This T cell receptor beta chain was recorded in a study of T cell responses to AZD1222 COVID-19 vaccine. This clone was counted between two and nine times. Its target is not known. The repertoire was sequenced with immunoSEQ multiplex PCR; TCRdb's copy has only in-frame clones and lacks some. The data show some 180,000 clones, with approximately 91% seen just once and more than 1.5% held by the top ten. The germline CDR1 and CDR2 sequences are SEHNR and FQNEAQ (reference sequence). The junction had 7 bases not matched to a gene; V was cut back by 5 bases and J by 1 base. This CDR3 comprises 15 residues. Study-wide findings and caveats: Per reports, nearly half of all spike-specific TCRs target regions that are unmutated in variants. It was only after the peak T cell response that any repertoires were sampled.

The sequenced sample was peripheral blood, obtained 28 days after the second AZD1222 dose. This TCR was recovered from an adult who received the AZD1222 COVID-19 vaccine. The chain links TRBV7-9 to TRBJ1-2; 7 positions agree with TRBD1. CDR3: CASSGGTDNNYGYTF. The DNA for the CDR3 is TGTGCCAGCAGCGGTGGGACAGATAATAACTATGGCTACACCTTC.